This TCR beta chain was recorded in a study of early T cells in non-severe SARS-CoV-2 infection. TCRdb re-derived calls from the 5' RACE reads in MiXCR, one entry per CDR3 protein. The table includes 30,000 to 40,000 distinct CDR3 sequences, 6% to 8% detected once. Trimming removed 0 bases from V and 0 bases from J, with 9 bases in between. This CDR3 contains 16 residues. Germline values: CDR1 MNHEY, CDR2 SVGAGI. The V gene is TRBV6-5, the J gene TRBJ1-3; D may be TRBD1 (5 bases). This material consisted of whole blood, taken at baseline. This TCR was sampled from an adult who was a healthcare worker with PCR-confirmed SARS-CoV-2 infection or an uninfected control (not recorded which). This CDR3 reads CASSYSRGNSGNTIYF. CDR3 coding DNA: TGTGCCAGCAGTTACTCGAGGGGTAACTCTGGAAACACCATATATTTT.